This TCR beta chain was identified during a study of T cells in Graves' hyperthyroidism and ophthalmopathy. Study results and limitations: Most thyroid-expanded clonotypes above 0.001 were also found in blood. Separation of ophthalmopathy from stable hyperthyroidism was achieved by a 13 V-J model.

TCR beta CDR3 sequences were amplified from RNA transcripts. Using the HTBI primer set, a first-round RT-PCR was run on the TCR CDR3. One entry per CDR3 protein, called by TCRdb with MiXCR from the multiplex PCR reads. The sample consists of under 400,000 distinct CDR3 sequences, about 16% of them appearing once. This CDR3 has 17 amino acids. Germline values: CDR1 LNHNV, CDR2 YYDKDF (reference sequence). J lost 6 bases, V lost 2 bases, and 6 bases had no gene match. Clinical symptoms, serum thyroxine and TRAb, thyroid ultrasound and orbital computed tomography were used for the diagnoses. Each 10 ml fresh peripheral blood draw supplied the PBMCs. Notes on this clonotype: Antigen specificity is unknown.

The TCR was taken from a woman in her sixties with Graves' ophthalmopathy. The specimen was blood. The V call is TRBV15, the J call TRBJ2-2, with 13 bases lining up with TRBD2. CDR3 nucleotides: TGTGCCACCAGCAGATCCCCGGGACTAGCGGGGCCCGGGGAGCTGTTTTTT. Translating gives CATSRSPGLAGPGELFF. The full variable domain, with the rest looked up from reference TRBV15 and TRBJ2-2, is DAMVIQNPRYQVTQFGKPVTLSCSQTLNHNVMYWYQQKSSQAPKLLFHYYDKDFNNEADTPDNFQSRRPNTSFCFLDIRSPGLGDTAMYLCATSRSPGLAGPGELFFGEGSRLTVL.